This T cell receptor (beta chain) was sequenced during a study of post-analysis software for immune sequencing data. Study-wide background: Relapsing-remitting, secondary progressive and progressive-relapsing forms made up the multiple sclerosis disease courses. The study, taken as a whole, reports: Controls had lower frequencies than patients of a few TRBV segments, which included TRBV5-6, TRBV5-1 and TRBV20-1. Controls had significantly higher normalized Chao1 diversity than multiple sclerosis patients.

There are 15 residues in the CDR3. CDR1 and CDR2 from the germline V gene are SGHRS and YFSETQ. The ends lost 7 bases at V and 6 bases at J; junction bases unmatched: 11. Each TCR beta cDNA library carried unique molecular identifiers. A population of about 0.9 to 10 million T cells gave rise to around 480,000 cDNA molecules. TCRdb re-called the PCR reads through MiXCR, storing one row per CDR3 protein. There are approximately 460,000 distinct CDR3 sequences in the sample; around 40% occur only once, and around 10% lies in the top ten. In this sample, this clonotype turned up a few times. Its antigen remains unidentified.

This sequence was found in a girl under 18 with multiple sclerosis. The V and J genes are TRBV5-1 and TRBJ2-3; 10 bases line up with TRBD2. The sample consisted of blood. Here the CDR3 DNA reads TGCGCCAGCGGGGGGCTAGCGGGAGTATCGGATACGCAGTATTTT. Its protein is CASGGLAGVSDTQYF.